The clone carrying this T cell receptor (beta chain) was picked up a small number of times. This sample was taken from a study of T cells after yellow fever vaccination. TCRdb independently ran MiXCR on the 5' RACE reads; one entry per CDR3 protein. This sample has just under 600,000 distinct CDR3 sequences, with about 13% found just once. The V and J ends lost 1 base and 3 bases respectively, with 10 bases between them. The CDR3 consists of 14 residues. CDR1 is LNHDA and CDR2 is SQIVND in the germline V gene (reference sequence). The chain recombines TRBV19 with TRBJ2-7; possibly TRBD2 for D (5 bases). This clonotype originated in a young man who received the YFV17D yellow fever vaccine. The specimen was PBMCs, collected on the day of the yellow fever booster vaccination. The CDR3 spells CASSIVGRDYEQYF. The CDR3 bases are TGTGCCAGTAGTATAGTCGGCCGGGACTACGAGCAGTACTTC.